This T cell receptor beta chain was sequenced during a study of molecular identifiers for immune sequencing clone quantification. One entry per CDR3 protein, called by TCRdb with MiXCR from the PCR reads. The sample holds about 640,000 distinct CDR3 sequences, about 20% seen once. In germline, CDR1 is LNHDA, CDR2 SQIVND (reference sequence). Trimming pared 4 bases from V and 7 bases from J, leaving 10 bases between. This CDR3 is built from 12 residues. Study conclusions and caveats: Jurkat TCR RNA that was spiked in from one cell was reportedly detectable among some 980,000 naive cells. Identical barcode-sharing TCR molecules could lead to underestimated sizes for highly expanded clones. Effector cells had over 98% of their molecules in clones above 20 RNA copies, while naive cells had under 1%.

Construction of naive CD8 libraries employed about 20,000 to 1,100,000 sorted cells together with 10%, 30% or 50% RNA. In its sample, this clonotype was seen a few times. Its antigen remains unknown. The specimen sequenced was naive CD8+ T cells from blood, with Jurkat cell RNA spiked in. Subset in this sample: FACS-sorted CD8+CD4-CCR7+CD45RA+ naive T cells. The TCR was taken from a human donor in good health. Some libraries in this study had Jurkat cell RNA spiked in. The rearrangement links TRBV19 to TRBJ1-2, with D possibly being TRBD1 (6 bases). CDR3 nucleotides: TGTGCCAGTAGTACCCCAGGGGCTGGCTACACCTTC. Amino acid sequence: CASSTPGAGYTF.